Presented here are 18 T cell receptor beta chains from one specimen sequenced in a study of shared clonotypes between healthy human individuals. Naivety among CD8 cells was defined by CD45RO negativity and positive CCR7 selection, thereby excluding terminally differentiated effector memory CD45RA+ cells. Sequencing was performed with immunoSEQ multiplex PCR; in TCRdb, only in-frame clones are kept and a portion is missing. The sample yields roughly 2 million clones, about 94% seen once. The material sequenced was naive CD8+ T cells sorted from blood. The source is a man between 18 and 35 years old in good health.

Of note for this clone: The sample carries other DNA sequences with the same CDR3. V gene TRBV19 combines with J gene TRBJ1-5; no firm D call. The V and J ends lost 5 bases and 0 bases respectively, with 11 bases between them. The length of the CDR3 is 15 residues. CDR1 is LNHDA and CDR2 is SQIVND in the germline V gene (reference sequence). The CDR3 spells CASSLDLDSNQPQHF. CDR3 nucleotide sequence: TGTGCCAGTAGTTTGGACCTCGATAGCAATCAGCCCCAGCATTTT.

This clone showed up just once. This chain joins TRBV4-2 and TRBJ1-1; the D is unclear. V was pared by 1 base and J by 3 bases, with 15 bases between. CDR1 LGHNA and CDR2 YNFKEQ come from the germline V gene. This CDR3 has 16 residues. The CDR3, as DNA: TGTGCCAGCAGCCAAGGTAAGGAGGGTCTAGACACTGAAGCTTTCTTT. Its protein product is CASSQGKEGLDTEAFF.

The chain employs TRBV28 and TRBJ1-2; D is unclear. The CDR3 runs to 13 residues. Per the germline V gene, CDR1 is MDHEN and CDR2 is SYDVKM. V dropped 3 bases and J dropped 2 bases, with 7 bases sitting between them. The CDR3, as DNA: TGTGCCAGCAGTTTTGCCAGCAACTATGGCTACACCTTC. Translated, it gives CASSFASNYGYTF.

The rearrangement uses TRBV6-1 and TRBJ1-6; D is unresolved. V was cut by 3 bases and J by 4 bases, with 16 bases left in between. The CDR3 is made up of 17 amino acids. The germline CDR1 and CDR2 sequences are MNHNS and SASEGT. The CDR3 loop is CASSEPRGIHYNSPLHF. CDR3 bases: TGTGCCAGCAGTGAGCCCCGCGGGATTCATTATAATTCACCCCTCCACTTT.

J is TRBJ2-1 and V is TRBV7-2; D is uncertain. Trimming pared 1 base from V and 0 bases from J, leaving 7 bases between. Germline CDR1 is SGHTA and CDR2 is FQGNSA. This CDR3 contains 15 residues. The CDR3 coding sequence is TGTGCCAGCAGCTTAGAGATTAGCTCCTACAATGAGCAGTTCTTC. It specifies CASSLEISSYNEQFF.

The chain employs TRBV7-2 and TRBJ1-4; a weak D match, TRBD1 (6 bases). V gave up 5 bases and J gave up 15 bases, with 16 bases separating them. Germline lookup yields CDR1 SGHTA and CDR2 FQGNSA. There are 12 residues in the CDR3. The CDR3: CASSQDSVAVFF. The DNA of the CDR3 is TGTGCCAGCAGCCAGGACAGCGTGGCTGTGTTTTTT.

This clone was observed once. This CDR3 reads CASSQRQGPSTDTQYF. The CDR3 bases are TGCGCCAGCAGCCAACGGCAGGGACCGAGCACAGATACGCAGTATTTT. V gene TRBV4-1 combines with J gene TRBJ2-3, with D tentatively TRBD1 or TRBD2 (5 bases each). Germline loops: CDR1 MGHRA, CDR2 YSYEKL. CDR3 length: 16 residues. Trimming took off 2 bases at V and 0 bases at J, with 12 bases between the two ends.

The sample holds a few counts of this clone. This chain uses TRBV4-1 with TRBJ2-5; D gene ambiguous. V was cut by 0 bases and J by 3 bases, with 5 bases left in between. In germline, CDR1 is MGHRA, CDR2 YSYEKL. The CDR3 is 13 amino acids. CDR3 loop: CASSQDEEETQYF. The CDR3 DNA sequence: TGCGCCAGCAGCCAAGATGAGGAAGAGACCCAGTACTTC.

The V and J genes are TRBV29-1 and TRBJ2-7, with D perhaps TRBD1 (6 bases). The V end lost 6 bases, the J end lost 6 bases, and 15 bases lay between the germline ends. CDR3 size: 12 residues. Germline lookup yields CDR1 SQVTM and CDR2 ANQGSEA. CDR3 DNA: TGCAGCGTCGTGGTCCAGGGGAGCGAGCAGTACTTC. Protein product: CSVVVQGSEQYF.

This clone came up once. V is TRBV16 and J is TRBJ2-7; the D is unclear. Trimming removed 2 bases from V and 2 bases from J, with 10 bases in between. Germline CDR1 is KGHSY and CDR2 is FQNENV. This CDR3 is built from 14 residues. The CDR3 reads CASSQGRLTYEQYF. The CDR3 coding sequence is TGTGCCAGCAGCCAAGGCAGGTTAACCTACGAGCAGTACTTC.

The chain combines TRBV5-4 with TRBJ2-5; D gene ambiguous. Germline CDR1 SGHNT, CDR2 YYREEE (reference sequence). This CDR3 spans 13 amino acids. Trimming removed 6 bases from V and 2 bases from J, with 11 bases in between. The CDR3: CASKTNPQETQYF. DNA for the CDR3: TGTGCCAGCAAGACCAACCCGCAAGAGACCCAGTACTTC.

The chain employs TRBV11-2 and TRBJ2-3; 9 bases line up with TRBD2. This CDR3 has 16 amino acids. Per germline, CDR1 SGHAT and CDR2 FQNNGV. With 5 bases clipped from V and 4 bases from J, the junction kept 10 bases outside the gene matches. As DNA, the CDR3 is TGTGCCAGCAGCCTAGGCCCAGCGGGAGGTGCAGATACGCAGTATTTT. Translation: CASSLGPAGGADTQYF.

J is TRBJ2-1 and V is TRBV11-2; D is unresolved. Germline V gene data show CDR1 as SGHAT and CDR2 as FQNNGV. The V gene lost 2 bases and the J gene lost 0 bases, with 8 bases spanning the gap. There are 15 residues in the CDR3. CDR3: CASSLSAFSYNEQFF. The CDR3 DNA is TGTGCCAGCAGCTTATCGGCATTCTCCTACAATGAGCAGTTCTTC. Variable domain in full (rest from reference TRBV11-2 and TRBJ2-1): EAGVAQSPRYKIIEKRQSVAFWCNPISGHATLYWYQQILGQGPKLLIQFQNNGVVDDSQLPKDRFSAERLKGVDSTLKIQPAKLEDSAVYLCASSLSAFSYNEQFFGPGTRLTVL.

V and J are TRBV29-1 and TRBJ1-2; TRBD1 is a possible D gene (6 bases). V was cut by 6 bases and J by 3 bases, with 11 bases left in between. CDR3 length: 12 residues. Per germline, CDR1 SQVTM and CDR2 ANQGSEA. DNA of the CDR3: TGCAGCGTGGACAGAGCTGACTATGGCTACACCTTC. Encoded protein: CSVDRADYGYTF. Looking up the rest from reference TRBV29-1 and TRBJ1-2 gives the full variable domain: SAVISQKPSRDICQRGTSLTIQCQVDSQVTMMFWYRQQPGQSLTLIATANQGSEATYESGFVIDKFPISRPNLTFSTLTVSNMSPEDSSIYLCSVDRADYGYTFGSGTRLTVV.

This rearrangement joins TRBV4-3 to TRBJ1-4; 7 bases map to TRBD1. Per germline, CDR1 LGHNA and CDR2 YSLEER. V dropped 1 base and J dropped 3; count of bases not matched to a gene: 8. There are 17 residues in the CDR3. This CDR3 reads CASSQVQGIGANEKLFF. CDR3 bases: TGCGCCAGCAGCCAAGTACAGGGGATCGGAGCTAATGAAAAACTGTTTTTT.

A note on this clone: Other DNA sequences within the sample encode an identical CDR3. V is TRBV7-3 and J is TRBJ1-1, with D uncertain. The V end lost 0 bases, the J end lost 0 bases, and 2 bases lay between the germline ends. The CDR3 contains 13 residues. Germline assignment: CDR1 SGHTA and CDR2 FQGTGA. CDR3 in DNA: TGTGCCAGCAGCTTAACCCTGAACACTGAAGCTTTCTTT. It encodes CASSLTLNTEAFF.

The V and J genes are TRBV5-6 and TRBJ2-5, with D possibly being TRBD1 (6 bases). Deletions cut 2 bases from V and 4 bases from J, with 18 bases between. The CDR3 is 16 amino acids. The germline V gene has CDR1 SGHDT and CDR2 YYEEEE. The CDR3 region is CASSFTGNTLIETQYF. DNA for the CDR3: TGTGCCAGCAGCTTTACAGGGAACACTTTAATAGAGACCCAGTACTTC.

The chain combines TRBV25-1 with TRBJ2-1; D is perhaps TRBD2 (6 bases). Germline V gene data show CDR1 as MGHDK and CDR2 as SYGVNS. The V and J ends lost 3 bases and 1 base respectively, with 10 bases between them. CDR3 length: 15 amino acids. This CDR3 is CASSDAGPSYNEQFF. CDR3 nucleotides: TGTGCCAGCAGTGACGCGGGGCCGTCCTACAATGAGCAGTTCTTC.